Each of the 21 T cell receptor beta chains below was sequenced from the same sample in a study of blood T cell repertoires in COVID-19. The repertoire was sequenced with immunoSEQ multiplex PCR; TCRdb's copy has only in-frame clones and lacks some. The sample lists 150,000 to 200,000 clones, approximately 82% occurring once. Material: PBMCs or T cells enriched from blood (not recorded which). These receptors came from a woman aged 55-69 years with acute COVID-19.

V is TRBV12-5 and J is TRBJ1-2; maybe TRBD1 (5 bases). Looked up from germline, CDR1 is LGHNT and CDR2 is FRNRAP. This CDR3 has 14 amino acids. V lost 4 bases and J 8 bases, leaving 17 bases between the germline ends. The CDR3 reads CASGSPRETDGYTF. The CDR3 region has the DNA TGTGCTAGTGGTTCCCCTAGAGAGACAGACGGCTACACCTTC. The variable domain in full, completed from reference TRBV12-5 and TRBJ1-2, reads DARVTQTPRHKVTEMGQEVTMRCQPILGHNTVFWYRQTMMQGLELLAYFRNRAPLDDSGMPKDRFSAEMPDATLATLKIQPSEPRDSAVYFCASGSPRETDGYTFGSGTRLTVV.

The rearrangement joins TRBV7-9 to TRBJ1-4; D might be TRBD1 (6 bases). V was clipped by 5 bases and J by 7 bases, with 14 bases between them. CDR1 SEHNR and CDR2 FQNEAQ come from the germline V gene (reference sequence). This CDR3 contains 14 residues. CDR3 amino acids: CASSLDRIGEKLFF. The CDR3 DNA follows: TGTGCCAGCAGCCTAGACAGGATCGGTGAAAAACTGTTTTTT.

This rearrangement joins TRBV30 to TRBJ2-7, with D tentatively TRBD1 (6 bases). V was cut by 1 base and J by 2 bases, with 15 bases left in between. Germline loops: CDR1 GTSNPN, CDR2 SVGIG (reference sequence). This CDR3 has 15 residues. The CDR3, as DNA: TGTGCCTGGAGTGATCTGGCAGGGGCGGCCTACGAGCAGTACTTC. Translated, it gives CAWSDLAGAAYEQYF.

This chain uses TRBV30 with TRBJ1-3; TRBD1 is a possible D gene (5 bases). Trimming took 2 bases from V and 4 from J, leaving 15 bases between them. The CDR3 is made up of 15 amino acids. Germline loops: CDR1 GTSNPN, CDR2 SVGIG (reference sequence). The CDR3 protein is CAWSSQGGSGNTIYF. The CDR3 DNA sequence: TGTGCCTGGAGTAGCCAGGGAGGATCCGGAAACACCATATATTTT.

The rearrangement links TRBV13 to TRBJ2-3, with TRBD1 matching 9 bases. V gave up 5 bases and J gave up 3 bases; unmatched junction bases: 6. CDR3 length: 15 amino acids. CDR1 PRHDT and CDR2 FYEKMQ come from the germline V gene (reference sequence). DNA for the CDR3: TGTGCCAGCAGCCAACAGGGGGCTGGGACAGATACGCAGTATTTT. This codes for CASSQQGAGTDTQYF.

As concerns this clone: The sample carries other DNA sequences with the same CDR3. The chain recombines TRBV11-2 with TRBJ1-1; D is undetermined. V lost 1 base and J lost 2, with 8 bases in between. The CDR3 loop spans 14 amino acids. CDR1 and CDR2 (germline): SGHAT, FQNNGV. The CDR3 bases are TGTGCCAGCAGCTTAGGTAGGAGAAACACTGAAGCTTTCTTT. Its protein product is CASSLGRRNTEAFF.

The table lists this clone with a few counts. The chain employs TRBV30 and TRBJ1-6; D is undetermined. CDR3 size: 17 residues. V was cut by 4 bases and J by 3 bases, with 19 bases left in between. Germline lookup yields CDR1 GTSNPN and CDR2 SVGIG (reference sequence). CDR3 bases: TGTGCCTGGACTTCTGGGTCTGGCGGTTTCTATAATTCACCCCTCCACTTT. Translated, it gives CAWTSGSGGFYNSPLHF.

The J gene is TRBJ1-1, the V gene TRBV9; 8 nucleotides match TRBD1. Germline CDR1 reads SGDLS; CDR2 reads YYNGEE. The CDR3 totals 15 residues. With 4 bases clipped from V and 0 bases from J, the junction kept 5 bases outside the gene matches. The CDR3 DNA follows: TGTGCCAGCAGCTTGCGGACAGGGCTGAACACTGAAGCTTTCTTT. This encodes CASSLRTGLNTEAFF.

This clone occurred a few times. The genes are TRBV12-3 or TRBV12-4 and TRBJ2-2; D not certain. The CDR3 spans 13 residues. V was cut by 3 bases and J by 4 bases, with 6 bases left in between. The CDR3 sequence: CASSLALTGELFF. The CDR3, as DNA: TGTGCCAGCAGTTTGGCCCTCACCGGGGAGCTGTTTTTT.

The sample holds many counts of this clone. V is TRBV6-4 and J is TRBJ2-3; D remains ambiguous. The germline CDR1 and CDR2 sequences are MRHNA and SNTAGT. The CDR3 consists of 16 residues. V shed 3 bases and J shed 0 bases, with 13 bases lying between them. The DNA for the CDR3 is TGTGCCAGCAGTGAACTAACGAGATTTAGCACAGATACGCAGTATTTT. Translation: CASSELTRFSTDTQYF.

This clone occurred a few times. The chain is built from TRBV5-4 and TRBJ1-4; 7 nucleotides agree with TRBD1. The CDR3 covers 15 residues. CDR1 is SGHNT and CDR2 is YYREEE in the germline V gene (reference sequence). Unmatched junction bases numbered 8, after V lost 2 bases and J lost 7 bases. The DNA of the CDR3 is TGTGCCAGCAGCTTTTCATCAGGGGGTCGTGAAAAACTGTTTTTT. As protein: CASSFSSGGREKLFF.

The chain joins TRBV5-1 to TRBJ2-3; D perhaps matches TRBD1 (6 bases). This CDR3 spans 18 amino acids. The V gene lost 0 bases and the J gene lost 0 bases, with 17 bases spanning the gap. The germline V gene encodes CDR1 SGHRS and CDR2 YFSETQ. Here the CDR3 reads CASSLGGGNSWSTDTQYF. CDR3 DNA: TGCGCCAGCAGCTTGGGTGGGGGCAACTCTTGGAGCACAGATACGCAGTATTTT.

This clone was observed a single time. The genes are TRBV6-6 and TRBJ1-2; 12 bases are a match to TRBD1. Trimming at V came to 6 bases and at J to 1 base, leaving 6 bases not matched to a gene. CDR1 is MNHNY and CDR2 is SVGAGI in the germline V gene (reference sequence). The CDR3 consists of 16 residues. The DNA for the CDR3 is TGTGCCAGCAGATCAGGGACAGGGGGCAGTAACTATGGCTACACCTTC. It yields the protein CASRSGTGGSNYGYTF.

This chain connects TRBV5-1 to TRBJ2-3, with 10 bases identical to TRBD1. V lost 2 bases to trimming and J lost 2 bases; unmatched junction nucleotides: 5. The CDR3 length is 16 residues. The germline gives CDR1 SGHRS, CDR2 YFSETQ. Written as DNA, the CDR3 is TGCGCCAGCAGCTTAAACGGACAGGGGGACACAGATACGCAGTATTTT. Its protein product is CASSLNGQGDTDTQYF. Full variable domain (rest looked up from reference TRBV5-1 and TRBJ2-3): KAGVTQTPRYLIKTRGQQVTLSCSPISGHRSVSWYQQTPGQGLQFLFEYFSETQRNKGNFPGRFSGRQFSNSRSEMNVSTLELGDSALYLCASSLNGQGDTDTQYFGPGTRLTVL.

The genes are TRBV7-7 and TRBJ2-7; 9 nucleotides match TRBD1. The trim removed 5 bases at V and 3 bases at J, leaving 2 bases unmatched. Germline CDR1 SSHAT, CDR2 FNYEAQ (reference sequence). This CDR3 has 13 amino acids. This chain's CDR3 is CASSLTGGYEQYF. As DNA, the CDR3 is TGTGCCAGCAGCCTGACAGGGGGCTACGAGCAGTACTTC.

This chain connects TRBV5-6 to TRBJ2-6; D perhaps matches TRBD2 (6 bases). CDR3 length: 17 residues. V was clipped by 4 bases and J by 0 bases, with 14 bases between them. Per the germline V gene, CDR1 is SGHDT and CDR2 is YYEEEE. Written as DNA, the CDR3 is TGTGCCAGCAGCCCCCCGGGGGTCCGCTCTGGGGCCAACGTCCTGACTTTC. Translated: CASSPPGVRSGANVLTF. Filled out from reference TRBV5-6 and TRBJ2-6, the complete variable domain reads DAGVTQSPTHLIKTRGQQVTLRCSPKSGHDTVSWYQQALGQGPQFIFQYYEEEERQRGNFPDRFSGHQFPNYSSELNVNALLLGDSALYLCASSPPGVRSGANVLTFGAGSRLTVL.

This clone was detected only once. This chain uses TRBV9 with TRBJ2-7; 10 bases agree with TRBD2. Germline V gene sequence: CDR1 SGDLS, CDR2 YYNGEE. The length of the CDR3 is 15 residues. Trimming cost V 4 bases and J 1 base; bases outside gene matches: 5. DNA of the CDR3: TGTGCCAGCAGCTTAGGACTAGCGGCTTCCTACGAGCAGTACTTC. This sequence encodes CASSLGLAASYEQYF.

The chain links TRBV6-5 to TRBJ1-1; possibly TRBD1 for D (6 bases). Germline loops: CDR1 MNHEY, CDR2 SVGAGI. V lost 5 bases and J 4 bases, leaving 11 bases between the germline ends. The CDR3 has 13 amino acids. Here the CDR3 DNA reads TGTGCCAGCAGTCCACAGGGCCCCACTGAAGCTTTCTTT. This sequence encodes CASSPQGPTEAFF.

This chain uses TRBV4-3 with TRBJ1-2; the D gene is possibly TRBD1 (5 bases). This CDR3 contains 14 residues. Germline V gene sequence: CDR1 LGHNA, CDR2 YSLEER. V lost 1 base and J lost 4, with 10 bases in between. The CDR3, as DNA: TGCGCCAGCAGCCAAGCCAGGGAGGGCTATGGCTACACCTTC. Its protein product is CASSQAREGYGYTF.

CDR3 nucleotides: TGTGCCAGCAGCTTAATGGCGGGGGCCTATAATTCACCCCTCCACTTT. Translating it yields CASSLMAGAYNSPLHF. V gene TRBV7-2 combines with J gene TRBJ1-6; D is perhaps TRBD1 (5 bases). The germline V gene encodes CDR1 SGHTA and CDR2 FQGNSA. This CDR3 contains 16 residues. Trimming removed 2 bases from V and 2 bases from J, with 10 bases in between.

V gene TRBV19 combines with J gene TRBJ1-4; the match to TRBD1 covers 8 bases. The J segment lost 6 bases and the V segment lost 6 bases, leaving 12 bases of the junction unmatched. This CDR3 is 16 amino acids long. CDR1 is LNHDA and CDR2 is SQIVND in the germline V gene (reference sequence). The DNA for the CDR3 is TGTGCCAGTAGGAAACCACCACAGGGGGAGGATGAAAAACTGTTTTTT. Amino acids: CASRKPPQGEDEKLFF.